This T cell receptor (beta chain) was documented in a study of blood T cell repertoires in COVID-19. This clone was detected only once. TCRdb's table, derived via immunoSEQ multiplex PCR, lists solely in-frame clones and lacks some. The table lists about 150,000 clones, roughly 83% of them singletons. This receptor was obtained from an older woman with COVID-19, enrolled during active disease. Source material: peripheral blood.

DNA for the CDR3: TGTGCCAGCAGCCTTACAGGGGACCCCACCGGGGAGCTGTTTTTT. Its translation is CASSLTGDPTGELFF. This chain links TRBV6-4 with TRBJ2-2; 7 nucleotides match TRBD1. Germline CDR1 reads MRHNA; CDR2 reads SNTAGT. The CDR3 is 15 amino acids. V lost 6 bases and J lost 4; bases outside the gene matches: 8.